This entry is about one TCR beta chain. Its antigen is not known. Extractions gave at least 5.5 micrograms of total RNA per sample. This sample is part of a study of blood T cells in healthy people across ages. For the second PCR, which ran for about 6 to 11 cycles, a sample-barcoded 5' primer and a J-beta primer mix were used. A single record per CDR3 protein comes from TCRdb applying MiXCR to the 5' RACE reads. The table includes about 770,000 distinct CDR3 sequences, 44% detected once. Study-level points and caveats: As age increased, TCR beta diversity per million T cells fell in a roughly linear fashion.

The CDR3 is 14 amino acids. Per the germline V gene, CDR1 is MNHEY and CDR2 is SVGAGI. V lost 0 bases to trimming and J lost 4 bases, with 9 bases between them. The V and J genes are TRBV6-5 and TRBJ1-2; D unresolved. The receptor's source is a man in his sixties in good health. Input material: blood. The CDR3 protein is CASSYSRNIYGYTF. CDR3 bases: TGTGCCAGCAGTTACTCTCGGAATATCTATGGCTACACCTTC.